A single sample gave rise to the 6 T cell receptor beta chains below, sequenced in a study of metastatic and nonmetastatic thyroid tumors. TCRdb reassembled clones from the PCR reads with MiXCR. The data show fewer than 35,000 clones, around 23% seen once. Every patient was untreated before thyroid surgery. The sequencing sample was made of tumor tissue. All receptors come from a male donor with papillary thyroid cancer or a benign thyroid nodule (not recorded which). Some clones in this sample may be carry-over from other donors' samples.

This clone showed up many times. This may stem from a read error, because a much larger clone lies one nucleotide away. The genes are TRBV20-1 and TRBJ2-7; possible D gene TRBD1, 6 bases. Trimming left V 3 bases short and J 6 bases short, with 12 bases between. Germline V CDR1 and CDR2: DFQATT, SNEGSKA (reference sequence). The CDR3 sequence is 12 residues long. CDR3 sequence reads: CSASPGVSEQYF. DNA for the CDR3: TGCAGTGCTAGTCCAGGGGTGAGCGAGCAGTACTTC.

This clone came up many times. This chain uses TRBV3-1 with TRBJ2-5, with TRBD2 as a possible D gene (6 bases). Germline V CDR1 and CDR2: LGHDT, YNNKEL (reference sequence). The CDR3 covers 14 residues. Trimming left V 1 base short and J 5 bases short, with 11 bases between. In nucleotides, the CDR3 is TGTGCCAGCAGCCAAGGGCAGGGAGGCGAGACCCAGTACTTC. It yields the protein CASSQGQGGETQYF.

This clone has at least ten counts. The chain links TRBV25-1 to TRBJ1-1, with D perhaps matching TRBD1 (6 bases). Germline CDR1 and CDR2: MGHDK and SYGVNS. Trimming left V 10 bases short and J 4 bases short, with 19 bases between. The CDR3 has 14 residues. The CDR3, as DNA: TGTGCCACCGCCGAGTCAAGGGGGGGCACTGAAGCTTTCTTT. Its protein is CATAESRGGTEAFF.

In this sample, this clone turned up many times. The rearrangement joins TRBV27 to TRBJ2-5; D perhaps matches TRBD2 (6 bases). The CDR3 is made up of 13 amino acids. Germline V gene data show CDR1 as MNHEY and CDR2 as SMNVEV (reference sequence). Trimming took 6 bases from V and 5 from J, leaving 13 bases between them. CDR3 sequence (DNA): TGTGCCAGCAGAGAATTAGGGAGGGAGACCCAGTACTTC. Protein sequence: CASRELGRETQYF.

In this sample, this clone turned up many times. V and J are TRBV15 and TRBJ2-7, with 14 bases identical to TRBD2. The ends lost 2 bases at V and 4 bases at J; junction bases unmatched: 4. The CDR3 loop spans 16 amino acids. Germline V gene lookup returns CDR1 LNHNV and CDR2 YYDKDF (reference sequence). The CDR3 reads CATSRPRTSGRYEQYF. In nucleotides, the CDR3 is TGTGCCACCAGCAGACCCCGGACTAGCGGGAGGTACGAGCAGTACTTC.

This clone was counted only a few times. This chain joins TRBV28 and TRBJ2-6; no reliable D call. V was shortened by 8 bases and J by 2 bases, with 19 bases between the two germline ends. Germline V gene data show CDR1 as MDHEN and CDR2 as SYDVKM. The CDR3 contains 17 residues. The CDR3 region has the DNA TGTGCCAGCGGTGCCAAATTCATGGGGACTGGGGCCAACGTCCTGACTTTC. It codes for CASGAKFMGTGANVLTF.